This entry describes one T cell receptor beta chain. The table lists this clonotype with many counts. Its antigen has not been determined. There are no base qualities to consult, and no much larger clone falls within one base. The data stem from a study of T cells in Graves' hyperthyroidism and ophthalmopathy (dated by TCRdb to about 2019). Study-level background: Peripheral blood was collected at initial diagnosis, before any treatment. A discovery cohort of about a hundred patients, roughly 45 with Graves' ophthalmopathy and approximately 55 with stable Graves' hyperthyroidism, was used to find distinguishing TCR V-J signatures. Prospective prediction of ophthalmopathy was tested in an independent validation cohort consisting of 18 hyperthyroidism patients and around 16 patients who later progressed to ophthalmopathy. The roughly 100 discovery patients were divided at random into training and test sets in a 7:3 ratio. In six Graves' hyperthyroidism patients, the study also compared T-cell repertoires from thyroid tissue with T-cell repertoires from blood. After blood sampling, hyperthyroidism patients were treated with methimazole at a starting dose of 30 mg daily, and ophthalmopathy patients were treated with high-dose intravenous methylprednisolone. The paper reports TCR Vbeta CDR3 sequencing of approximately 130 peripheral blood samples: 43 ophthalmopathy, fewer than 80 hyperthyroidism and 17 progressor patients. General conclusions and limits of the study: In validation, progression to ophthalmopathy was predicted by the model with almost 71% sensitivity and just over 72% specificity, a median of about 6 months before onset. No statistical method was used to set the sample size in advance, and investigators knew the group allocation. A 13 V-J signature model separated ophthalmopathy from stable hyperthyroidism, with 87.88% sensitivity and about 81% specificity in cross-validation and 80%/75% in testing. Most expanded thyroid clonotypes (frequency above 0.001) were also detected in blood, a finding suggesting that blood repertoires may reflect thyroid immune responses.

The germline ends are 15 bases apart after V is trimmed by 4 bases and J by 9 bases. Reading the germline V gene (reference sequence) gives CDR1 GTSNPN and CDR2 SVGIG. The CDR3, cysteine through phenylalanine, is 12 amino acids long. The sequence is cut down to CDR3 DNA, 36 bases in frame from base 1. TCR beta CDR3 regions were amplified from RNA transcripts. The TCR CDR3 was subjected to a first round of RT-PCR using the HTBI primer set and the Qiagen OneStep RT-PCR kit. Libraries were constructed in a second round of multiplex PCR, after which size selection and purification were performed. Sequencing of the libraries was done on an Illumina HiSeq2000 using paired-end 100 bp reads. As for how the authors treated the data: SOAPnuke was used to process the raw data, throwing out any read that contained adapters or uncalled bases, had a mean Phred below 15, or lacked an exact constant-primer or identifier match. COPE v1.2.5 was used to merge the high-quality paired reads, and each unique nucleotide sequence was defined as a clonotype. MiTCR v1.1 was used to align the clonotypes against IMGT TRBV, TRBD and TRBJ reference segments. Analysis was restricted to V-J combinations with a frequency above 0.0001, which covered about 99% of repertoires. A TCS score was defined as the ratio of F50 (clonal expansion) to E x V (chaos), with BLOSUM62-based TCRdist applied between CDR3 peptides within each V-J. Welch's t-statistics and random forest reduced 500 to 650 V-J features to about 12, which were used in a naive Bayes classifier (R e1071). The raw public reads went through TCRdb reprocessing: fastp at Q25, MiXCR clone calling, in-frame beta chains kept. Each entry merges the rows of one CDR3 protein and shows their most common DNA and genes. TCRdb, not the authors, supplied the V and J calls. The sample table holds a few hundred thousand distinct CDR3 sequences, of which around a sixth were seen once. Under 7.5% of the sample is in the top ten clones.

Stable Graves' hyperthyroidism was defined as the absence of progression to ophthalmopathy over 18 months of follow-up. The hyperthyroidism patients were between 18 and 65 years old and newly diagnosed, with a disease duration of less than 2 months. The study excluded patients with uncontrolled infections, other autoimmune diseases, pregnancy or lactation. Diagnoses were based on clinical symptoms, serum thyroxine and TRAb, thyroid ultrasound and orbital computed tomography. Ficoll-Paque density gradient centrifugation was used to isolate PBMCs from about 10 ml of fresh peripheral blood. Total RNA was extracted with Trizol reagent, and quality was checked on an Agilent 2100 Bioanalyzer.

This TCR was sampled from a woman aged 30 to 39 with Graves' hyperthyroidism. The V gene is TRBV30 and the J gene is TRBJ1-2; the D segment could be TRBD1, given 6 matching bases. Sequences were obtained from blood. At the DNA level, the sequence is TGTGCCTGGAAGGGACGGGACATAAGCTACACCTTC. It translates to CAWKGRDISYTF. With the rest looked up from the reference TRBV30 and TRBJ1-2 genes rather than sequenced, the full variable domain is SQTIHQWPATLVQPVGSPLSLECTVEGTSNPNLYWYRQAAGRGLQLLFYSVGIGQISSEVPQNLSASRPQDRQFILSSKKLLLSDSGFYLCAWKGRDISYTFGSGTRLTVV.